The clone carrying this T cell receptor beta chain was recorded a few times. Antigen: not known. The sample originates from a study of T cell repertoires in cytomegalovirus infection. For the study at large: Recently identified HLA-C-restricted CMV epitopes were among the peptides used. Through public TCR beta signatures, both CMV infection and matching HLA type were indicated. Whole-study findings and limits: Public TCR beta family frequency separated CMV-and-HLA carriers, including in an independent cohort.

From the reads, TCRdb called clonotypes with MiXCR, one entry per CDR3 protein. The sample lists about 830,000 distinct CDR3 sequences; about 30% were seen once. The germline V gene encodes CDR1 SGHVS and CDR2 FQNEAQ. The CDR3 has 16 amino acids. Unmatched junction bases numbered 13, after V lost 5 bases and J lost 4 bases. The rearrangement uses TRBV7-8 and TRBJ1-2; TRBD1 matches at 7 bases. This sequence originates from a human donor in good health (CMV status not recorded). Some clones in this sample may be carry-over from other donors' samples. The material sequenced was cultured CD8+ T cells from PBMCs, taken from culture after CMV antigen stimulation. CDR3 residues: CASSQNPTGISYGYTF. CDR3 sequence (DNA): TGTGCCAGCAGCCAGAATCCGACAGGGATTAGCTATGGCTACACCTTC.